What follows is one TCR beta chain and its context. The data belong to a study of blood T cell repertoires in COVID-19. Across the study: The samples span acute and convalescent COVID-19 from the United States, Italy and Spain. T cells, B-cell-depleted T cells, or PBMCs provided the cDNA or gDNA that served as material.

The table came from immunoSEQ multiplex PCR; TCRdb's copy has only in-frame clones and leaves some out. The table records about 190,000 clones, 70% to 90% of them present only once. The V gene's germline CDR1 is KGHSH and CDR2 LQKENI. The CDR3 consists of 17 residues. J was trimmed by 3 bases and V by 5 bases; bases with no gene match: 10. The receptor's source is a woman younger than 45 with acute or convalescent COVID-19. The chain employs TRBV18 and TRBJ2-2; 9 bases align to TRBD2. The sequenced material came from peripheral blood. The CDR3 DNA follows: TGTGCCAGCTCAGGGTCTAGCGGGACCCCGTACACCGGGGAGCTGTTTTTT. Translated, it gives CASSGSSGTPYTGELFF.